This T cell receptor (beta chain) was identified in a study of T cells in Graves' hyperthyroidism and ophthalmopathy (dated by TCRdb to between 2019 and 2020). A note on the overall study: Peripheral blood samples were taken at the time of initial diagnosis, prior to any treatment. To identify TCR V-J signatures that set the groups apart, the researchers used a discovery cohort of about a hundred patients, made up of roughly 45 with Graves' ophthalmopathy and some 55 with stable Graves' hyperthyroidism. An independent validation cohort of around 20 hyperthyroidism patients and more than 15 patients who later progressed to ophthalmopathy tested prospective prediction of ophthalmopathy. The 100 discovery patients were randomly split 7:3 into training and test sets. In over five Graves' hyperthyroidism patients, the study also compared T-cell repertoires from thyroid tissue with T-cell repertoires from blood. After blood sampling, hyperthyroidism patients were treated with methimazole at a starting dose of 30 mg daily, and ophthalmopathy patients were treated with high-dose intravenous methylprednisolone. According to the paper, TCR Vbeta CDR3 sequencing was carried out on over 130 peripheral blood samples, which came from approximately 41 ophthalmopathy, around 75 hyperthyroidism and about 17 progressor patients.

CDR1 and CDR2 are read off the germline V gene as SQVTM and ANQGSEA. V has 6 bases trimmed and J has 1 base trimmed; junction bases matching no gene number 5. Including the terminal cysteine and phenylalanine, the CDR3 comprises 14 residues. The retained sequence is limited to the CDR3, 42 bases, with the frame set at the first base. This clonotype was seen ten or more times. No cognate antigen has been identified for it. No much larger clone exists at a distance of one base, and base qualities are not known. Stable Graves' hyperthyroidism was defined as no progression to ophthalmopathy during 18 months of follow-up. The hyperthyroidism patients were between 18 and 65 years old and newly diagnosed, with a disease duration of less than 2 months. The study excluded patients with uncontrolled infections, other autoimmune diseases, pregnancy or lactation. Diagnoses were based on clinical symptoms, serum thyroxine and TRAb, thyroid ultrasound and orbital computed tomography. PBMCs were separated from roughly 10 ml of fresh peripheral blood using Ficoll-Paque density gradient centrifugation. Total RNA was extracted using Trizol reagent, and RNA quality was assessed on an Agilent 2100 Bioanalyzer.

The research as a whole found: In cross-validation, a model built on a 13 V-J signature told ophthalmopathy apart from stable hyperthyroidism with 85% to 90% sensitivity and approximately 84% specificity, and in testing the same model reached 80%/75%. Sample size was not statistically predetermined, and blinding of investigators to group allocation was not performed. Most expanded thyroid clonotypes (frequency above 0.001) were also found in blood, which suggests that blood repertoires may mirror thyroid immune responses. In validation, the model predicted progression to ophthalmopathy a median of roughly 6.5 months before onset, with roughly 68% sensitivity and 72.22% specificity.

The TCR beta CDR3 regions were amplified from the RNA transcripts. The TCR CDR3 was subjected to a first round of RT-PCR using the HTBI primer set and the Qiagen OneStep RT-PCR kit. The libraries were constructed in a second round of multiplex PCR and then size-selected and purified. Paired-end sequencing of the libraries was performed with 100 bp reads on an Illumina HiSeq2000. Turning to the authors' computational methods: SOAPnuke was used to process the raw data, throwing out any read that contained adapters or uncalled bases, had a mean Phred below 15, or lacked an exact constant-primer or identifier match. COPE v1.2.5 was used to merge the high-quality paired reads, and each unique nucleotide sequence was defined as a clonotype. MiTCR v1.1 was used to align the clonotypes against IMGT TRBV, TRBD and TRBJ reference segments. The analysis was restricted to V-J combinations with a frequency above 0.0001, which together covered roughly 99% of the repertoires. A TCS score was defined as the ratio between F50 (clonal expansion) and ExV (chaos), using BLOSUM62-based TCRdist between CDR3 peptides within each V-J. Welch's t-statistics and random forest reduced around 550 V-J features to fewer than 15, which were used in a naive Bayes classifier (R e1071). TCRdb passed the public sequencing reads through fastp at Q25 and MiXCR, retaining productive beta sequences. Rows merge per CDR3 protein into single entries with the most common DNA and genes. TCRdb assigned the V and J calls; the authors' analysis was not used. This sample lists about 560,000 distinct CDR3 sequences; over 15% were detected once. The ten largest account for roughly 18% of the sample.

The specimen was blood. The V and J segments used are TRBV29-1 and TRBJ2-3, and TRBD1 matches 9 of the central bases. This clonotype originated in a woman in her late teens or twenties with Graves' hyperthyroidism. In nucleotide form, the sequence is TGCAGCGTGACAGGGGGAGGGCGCACAGATACGCAGTATTTT. Its amino acids are CSVTGGGRTDTQYF.